The rows below give T cell receptor beta chains drawn from one sample of a study of blood T cell repertoires in COVID-19. Clones were sequenced by immunoSEQ multiplex PCR, and TCRdb holds only the in-frame ones, with some missing. The profile covers 130,000 to 150,000 clones, with approximately 87% appearing a single time and about 10% taken by the ten largest. Sequencing input: PBMCs or T cells enriched from blood (not recorded which). Receptors were obtained from a man aged 60 to 69 who had recovered from COVID-19. Each CDR3 is given with its conserved first and last residue. Fields, in order: J gene, V gene, D gene, clone size, CDR3 protein, CDR3 DNA. The D gene is left open where the match is weak. Clone size is shown for a subset of rows, as once, few, many or a class of expanded clone.

j_call: TRBJ1-6; v_call: TRBV2; d_call: .; clone_size: .; cdr3_aa: CAMWTGGNSPLHF; cdr3_nt: TGTGCCATGTGGACTGGTGGGAATTCACCCCTCCACTTT
j_call: TRBJ1-2; v_call: TRBV6-1; d_call: TRBD1; clone_size: .; cdr3_aa: CASSEAQGGYGYTF; cdr3_nt: TGTGCCAGCAGTGAAGCCCAGGGGGGTTATGGCTACACCTTC
j_call: TRBJ2-7; v_call: TRBV27; d_call: .; clone_size: .; cdr3_aa: CASSFGRQSYEQYF; cdr3_nt: TGTGCCAGCAGTTTTGGCAGGCAATCCTACGAGCAGTACTTC
j_call: TRBJ1-6; v_call: TRBV4-2; d_call: TRBD1; clone_size: .; cdr3_aa: CASSQDPRTGYNSPLHF; cdr3_nt: TGTGCCAGCAGCCAAGACCCTCGGACAGGGTATAATTCACCCCTCCACTTT
j_call: TRBJ1-5; v_call: TRBV6-5; d_call: .; clone_size: .; cdr3_aa: CASSTGQGNQPQHF; cdr3_nt: TGTGCCAGCAGTACTGGGCAGGGAAACCAGCCCCAGCATTTT
j_call: TRBJ2-2; v_call: TRBV30; d_call: .; clone_size: .; cdr3_aa: CACITGLTAVGELFF; cdr3_nt: TGTGCCTGTATCACGGGACTTACGGCGGTCGGGGAGCTGTTTTTT
j_call: TRBJ1-2; v_call: TRBV4-1; d_call: .; clone_size: .; cdr3_aa: CASSQEWGRVGGYTF; cdr3_nt: TGCGCCAGCAGCCAAGAGTGGGGGCGCGTTGGTGGCTACACCTTC
j_call: TRBJ1-1; v_call: TRBV18; d_call: .; clone_size: .; cdr3_aa: CASSPGGNTEAFF; cdr3_nt: TGTGCCAGCTCACCAGGGGGCAACACTGAAGCTTTCTTT
j_call: TRBJ2-5; v_call: TRBV9; d_call: TRBD2; clone_size: few; cdr3_aa: CASSSLAGVETQYF; cdr3_nt: TGTGCCAGCAGCTCTCTAGCGGGAGTAGAGACCCAGTACTTC
j_call: TRBJ2-1; v_call: TRBV6-1; d_call: .; clone_size: .; cdr3_aa: CASSEDYFHPYNEQFF; cdr3_nt: TGTGCCAGCAGTGAAGATTACTTTCACCCCTACAATGAGCAGTTCTTC
j_call: TRBJ2-1; v_call: TRBV6-5; d_call: TRBD2; clone_size: .; cdr3_aa: CASSYRAGGLYNEQFF; cdr3_nt: TGTGCCAGCAGTTACCGAGCGGGGGGCCTATACAATGAGCAGTTCTTC
j_call: TRBJ1-1; v_call: TRBV11-1; d_call: TRBD1; clone_size: .; cdr3_aa: CASRSTGSTEAFF; cdr3_nt: TGTGCCAGCAGATCGACAGGGAGCACTGAAGCTTTCTTT
j_call: TRBJ2-3; v_call: TRBV10-3; d_call: .; clone_size: .; cdr3_aa: CAISDHTTRDTQYF; cdr3_nt: TGTGCCATCAGTGACCACACCACCAGAGATACGCAGTATTTT
j_call: TRBJ1-4; v_call: TRBV27; d_call: .; clone_size: .; cdr3_aa: CASSLGTNEKLFF; cdr3_nt: TGTGCCAGCAGTTTAGGCACTAATGAAAAACTGTTTTTT
j_call: TRBJ1-1; v_call: TRBV11-2; d_call: .; clone_size: .; cdr3_aa: CASSSFRGNTEAFF; cdr3_nt: TGTGCCAGCAGCTCGTTTAGGGGGAACACTGAAGCTTTCTTT
j_call: TRBJ1-3; v_call: TRBV9; d_call: TRBD1; clone_size: .; cdr3_aa: CASSDPDRGSLRGGNTIYF; cdr3_nt: TGTGCCAGCAGCGACCCCGACAGGGGAAGCCTTCGAGGCGGAAACACCATATATTTT
j_call: TRBJ2-3; v_call: TRBV19; d_call: TRBD1; clone_size: .; cdr3_aa: CASSPDREDTQYF; cdr3_nt: TGTGCCAGTAGTCCAGACAGGGAAGATACGCAGTATTTT
j_call: TRBJ2-2; v_call: TRBV7-6; d_call: TRBD2; clone_size: few; cdr3_aa: CASSWRGDGGELFF; cdr3_nt: TGTGCCAGCAGCTGGCGGGGGGACGGCGGGGAGCTGTTTTTT
j_call: TRBJ2-1; v_call: TRBV4-1; d_call: TRBD2; clone_size: .; cdr3_aa: CASSGGGTGLGNEQFF; cdr3_nt: TGCGCCAGCAGCGGCGGGGGGACGGGATTAGGCAATGAGCAGTTCTTC
j_call: TRBJ2-7; v_call: TRBV28; d_call: .; clone_size: .; cdr3_aa: CASSFGGASYEQYF; cdr3_nt: TGTGCCAGCAGTTTTGGGGGGGCCTCCTACGAGCAGTACTTC
j_call: TRBJ1-5; v_call: TRBV6-5; d_call: .; clone_size: .; cdr3_aa: CASSYSPGQPQHF; cdr3_nt: TGTGCCAGCAGTTACTCCCCGGGGCAGCCCCAGCATTTT
j_call: TRBJ1-5; v_call: TRBV4-1; d_call: TRBD1; clone_size: .; cdr3_aa: CASSQEGTGGSQPQHF; cdr3_nt: TGCGCCAGCAGCCAAGAAGGGACAGGGGGCTCTCAGCCCCAGCATTTT
j_call: TRBJ1-2; v_call: TRBV18; d_call: .; clone_size: .; cdr3_aa: CASSPRTANYGYTF; cdr3_nt: TGTGCCAGCTCACCCCGGACAGCTAACTATGGCTACACCTTC
j_call: TRBJ1-2; v_call: TRBV2; d_call: .; clone_size: .; cdr3_aa: CASTDTRGDYGYTF; cdr3_nt: TGTGCCAGCACCGACACACGGGGGGACTATGGCTACACCTTC